This TCR beta chain was identified in a study of shared clonotypes between healthy human individuals. Method: immunoSEQ multiplex PCR; TCRdb's copy keeps in-frame clones and lacks some. The sample shows 550,000 to 700,000 clones, roughly 72% of them seen only once. About this clone itself: Antigen unknown.

Donors were healthy HIV-negative adults without recent acute infections or vaccinations. The study's findings and limits: Naive subsets typically showed greater estimated richness than memory subsets.

Germline-derived CDR1 and CDR2 are MDHEN and SYDVKM. The CDR3 is made up of 18 amino acids. The germline V and J ends were trimmed by 5 bases and 1 base, with 21 bases remaining between them. The sample comprised memory CD4+ T cells sorted from blood. Specified subset: CD45RA-negative fraction. The receptor was isolated from a woman aged 30 to 39 in good health. V and J are TRBV28 and TRBJ1-5; D may be TRBD1 (5 bases). The CDR3 sequence is CASSGAAGLRWSNQPQHF. The CDR3 bases are TGTGCCAGCAGTGGGGCCGCGGGTCTCCGCTGGAGCAATCAGCCCCAGCATTTT.